One and the same sample provided the 22 T cell receptor beta chains below, sequenced in a study of T cells in Graves' hyperthyroidism and ophthalmopathy. Template material for amplifying TCR beta CDR3 regions consisted of RNA transcripts. The HTBI primer set served for first-round RT-PCR of the TCR CDR3. Each CDR3 protein gets one entry after TCRdb re-called the multiplex PCR reads with MiXCR. The table includes 350,000 or so distinct CDR3 sequences, approximately 22% detected once. The material sequenced was blood. These receptors were obtained from a woman aged 50 to 60 with Graves' hyperthyroidism.

This clonotype was seen a handful of times. The chain is built from TRBV28 and TRBJ2-1, with TRBD2 matching 7 bases. The length of the CDR3 is 12 residues. Germline trimming cut 6 bases from V and 10 bases from J; bases unmatched to any gene: 6. Looked up from germline, CDR1 is MDHEN and CDR2 is SYDVKM. The CDR3 here is CASRTSSGEQFF. Here the CDR3 DNA reads TGTGCCAGCAGGACTAGCTCGGGGGAGCAGTTCTTC. Drawing the rest from reference TRBV28 and TRBJ2-1, the complete variable domain is DVKVTQSSRYLVKRTGEKVFLECVQDMDHENMFWYRQDPGLGLRLIYFSYDVKMKEKGDIPEGYSVSREKKERFSLILESASTNQTSMYLCASRTSSGEQFFGPGTRLTVL.

This chain joins TRBV27 and TRBJ1-1; D uncertain. Trimming stripped 5 bases from V and 1 base from J, with 17 bases between. CDR1 is MNHEY, CDR2 SMNVEV, per germline (reference sequence). The CDR3 length is 16 residues. Written as DNA, the CDR3 is TGTGCCAGCAGTCCCCATACCCCTGGCAGGAACACTGAAGCTTTCTTT. Its translation: CASSPHTPGRNTEAFF.

CDR3 DNA: TGTGCCTGGAGTGCGACAGGGTCTGGGGCCAACGTCCTGACTTTC. The encoded protein is CAWSATGSGANVLTF. This sequence joins TRBV30 and TRBJ2-6, with 7 bases matching TRBD1. Germline values: CDR1 GTSNPN, CDR2 SVGIG (reference sequence). V lost 1 base and J lost 1; bases outside the gene matches: 1. The CDR3 spans 15 residues.

This clonotype was seen at least ten times. The gene calls are TRBV5-1 and TRBJ2-3; D unclear. Germline CDR1 and CDR2: SGHRS and YFSETQ. There are 13 residues in the CDR3. Trimming left V 6 bases short and J 3 bases short, with 11 bases between. The CDR3 region has the DNA TGCGCCAGCAACGACTCCCCGACAGATACGCAGTATTTT. Its protein product is CASNDSPTDTQYF.

The chain links TRBV2 to TRBJ2-1; no clear D. Trimming took off 5 bases at V and 9 bases at J, with 11 bases between the two ends. The germline gives CDR1 SNHLY, CDR2 FYNNEI. The CDR3 runs to 12 residues. The CDR3 DNA reads as TGTGCCAGCAGTTTAAGGGATAGTGAGCAGTTCTTC. Its protein product is CASSLRDSEQFF. Complete variable domain (other parts from reference TRBV2 and TRBJ2-1): EPEVTQTPSHQVTQMGQEVILRCVPISNHLYFYWYRQILGQKVEFLVSFYNNEISEKSEIFDDQFSVERPDGSNFTLKIRSTKLEDSAMYFCASSLRDSEQFFGPGTRLTVL.

This chain links TRBV19 with TRBJ1-3; a weak D match, TRBD1 (5 bases). The CDR3 spans 15 residues. Germline-derived CDR1 and CDR2 are LNHDA and SQIVND (reference sequence). V lost 2 bases, J lost 2 bases, and 10 bases lay in between. CDR3 in amino acids: CASSILGGTGNTIYF. The CDR3 region has the DNA TGTGCCAGTAGTATATTGGGGGGAACTGGAAACACCATATATTTT.

In this sample, this clonotype turned up a few times. The chain is built from TRBV5-1 and TRBJ1-1; no clear D gene. From germline, CDR1 is SGHRS and CDR2 YFSETQ. V was shortened by 0 bases and J by 6 bases, with 12 bases between the two germline ends. This CDR3 is built from 14 residues. The CDR3 reads CASSLDPRGAEAFF. The DNA of the CDR3 is TGCGCCAGCAGCTTGGACCCCCGCGGTGCTGAAGCTTTCTTT. Combining the CDR3 with reference TRBV5-1 and TRBJ1-1 gives the whole variable domain KAGVTQTPRYLIKTRGQQVTLSCSPISGHRSVSWYQQTPGQGLQFLFEYFSETQRNKGNFPGRFSGRQFSNSRSEMNVSTLELGDSALYLCASSLDPRGAEAFFGQGTRLTVV.

At least ten counts were recorded for this clonotype. The chain employs TRBV7-6 and TRBJ2-7, with 10 bases matching TRBD2. Per germline, CDR1 SGHVS and CDR2 FNYEAQ. CDR3 length: 17 amino acids. Unmatched junction bases numbered 12, after V lost 5 bases and J lost 2 bases. CDR3 sequence: CASSRHSSGGYTYEQYF. The DNA of the CDR3 is TGTGCCAGCAGCCGCCATTCTAGCGGGGGCTATACCTACGAGCAGTACTTC.

This clonotype came up many times. The gene calls are TRBV2 and TRBJ2-3, with D unclear. V lost 0 bases, J lost 5 bases, and 0 bases lay in between. The CDR3 has 11 residues. Germline V lookup: CDR1 SNHLY, CDR2 FYNNEI. The CDR3 DNA follows: TGTGCCAGCAGTGAAGCAGATACGCAGTATTTT. This encodes CASSEADTQYF.

At least ten counts were recorded for this clonotype. The chain joins TRBV7-9 to TRBJ2-5; 13 bases align to TRBD2. Germline CDR1 SEHNR, CDR2 FQNEAQ (reference sequence). With V trimmed by 5 bases and J by 7 bases, 10 bases remained unmatched. The CDR3 sequence is 16 residues long. The CDR3 nucleotides read TGTGCCAGCAGCCCCCCTCTCCGGACTAGCGGGAGGACCCAGTACTTC. This gives the protein CASSPPLRTSGRTQYF.

The chain has TRBV29-1 and TRBJ1-5, with 9 bases fitting TRBD1. V gave up 6 bases and J gave up 4 bases; unmatched junction bases: 1. Germline assignment: CDR1 SQVTM and CDR2 ANQGSEA. This CDR3 contains 12 residues. CDR3 protein: CSVGTGNQPQHF. The CDR3 DNA follows: TGCAGCGTCGGGACAGGGAATCAGCCCCAGCATTTT.

V is TRBV2 and J is TRBJ1-1; D may be TRBD1 (5 bases). Trimming removed 3 bases at V and 8 bases at J, with 22 bases between. The CDR3 runs 16 residues. CDR1 and CDR2 from the germline V gene are SNHLY and FYNNEI. The DNA for the CDR3 is TGTGCCAGCAGTGACGGGGCAGGGAGGAACGGGCCCGAAGCTTTCTTT. Translation: CASSDGAGRNGPEAFF.

This clonotype was counted many times. V usage is TRBV28 and J usage is TRBJ2-1, with a tentative D call TRBD2 (6 bases). The CDR3 has 14 residues. The germline gives CDR1 MDHEN, CDR2 SYDVKM. V was trimmed by 6 bases and J by 5 bases, leaving 14 bases between them. The CDR3 reads CASRTTGLNNEQFF. The CDR3 DNA sequence: TGTGCCAGCAGAACCACCGGACTAAACAATGAGCAGTTCTTC.

This clonotype was found many times. The chain uses TRBV28 and TRBJ1-2, with D unclear. Germline lookup yields CDR1 MDHEN and CDR2 SYDVKM. V lost 5 bases to trimming and J lost 5 bases, with 18 bases between them. The CDR3 is 15 residues long. This chain's CDR3 is CASSRLPPERYGYTF. The CDR3, as DNA: TGTGCCAGCAGTCGACTCCCTCCAGAGAGATATGGCTACACCTTC.

J is TRBJ2-1 and V is TRBV20-1, with a possible D match to TRBD2 (6 bases). Trimming shortened V by 6 bases and J by 6 bases, and 18 bases separated the two germline ends. This CDR3 has 14 residues. Germline values: CDR1 DFQATT, CDR2 SNEGSKA (reference sequence). The CDR3 loop reads CSATRTGRSNEQFF. The CDR3 region has the DNA TGCAGTGCCACCCGGACGGGGAGGTCCAATGAGCAGTTCTTC.

This clonotype has a count of ten or more. This chain uses TRBV11-1 with TRBJ2-5; a possible D gene is TRBD2 (6 bases). This CDR3 region has 15 residues. Germline V gene sequence: CDR1 SGHAT, CDR2 FQDESV (reference sequence). V dropped 5 bases and J dropped 2 bases, with 15 bases sitting between them. Written as DNA, the CDR3 is TGTGCCAGCAGCGAAGGAGGGGTAAAACAAGAGACCCAGTACTTC. This sequence encodes CASSEGGVKQETQYF.

This clonotype showed up many times. The chain carries TRBV9 and TRBJ2-5; 7 nucleotides align to TRBD1. The CDR3 covers 14 residues. J lost 5 bases, V lost 0 bases, and 4 bases had no gene match. Germline lookup yields CDR1 SGDLS and CDR2 YYNGEE. CDR3 sequence: CASSVVGGTETQYF. The CDR3, as DNA: TGTGCCAGCAGCGTAGTAGGGGGCACCGAGACCCAGTACTTC.

This clonotype was detected ten times or more. This chain joins TRBV6-6 and TRBJ1-2; D not resolved. Trimming cost V 0 bases and J 5 bases, with 10 bases left between them. This CDR3 contains 14 residues. From germline, CDR1 is MNHNY and CDR2 SVGAGI (reference sequence). This CDR3 is CASSYSSILYGYTF. As DNA, the CDR3 is TGTGCCAGCAGTTACTCAAGTATCCTTTATGGCTACACCTTC.

The V and J genes are TRBV29-1 and TRBJ2-3, with D perhaps matching TRBD1 (6 bases). With 6 bases removed from V and 2 bases from J, the gap between germline ends came to 12 bases. Germline-derived CDR1 and CDR2 are SQVTM and ANQGSEA. The CDR3 is made up of 13 amino acids. The CDR3 region is CSVAGQNTDTQYF. CDR3 bases: TGCAGCGTAGCTGGACAGAACACAGATACGCAGTATTTT.

The V and J genes are TRBV28 and TRBJ2-1; 8 bases agree with TRBD2. CDR1 is MDHEN and CDR2 is SYDVKM in the germline V gene. The CDR3 runs 14 residues. The V gene end was trimmed by 10 bases and the J gene end by 0 bases; junction bases not matched to a gene: 5. CDR3 loop: CATKSGSSYNEQFF. The DNA for the CDR3 is TGTGCCACGAAGAGCGGGAGCTCCTACAATGAGCAGTTCTTC. Supplemented by reference TRBV28 and TRBJ2-1, the full variable domain reads DVKVTQSSRYLVKRTGEKVFLECVQDMDHENMFWYRQDPGLGLRLIYFSYDVKMKEKGDIPEGYSVSREKKERFSLILESASTNQTSMYLCATKSGSSYNEQFFGPGTRLTVL.

This clonotype has just a few counts. This chain uses TRBV6-5 with TRBJ1-2; a weak D match, TRBD1 (6 bases). CDR1 and CDR2 (germline): MNHEY, SVGAGI. With 2 bases removed from V and 0 bases from J, the gap between germline ends came to 10 bases. The CDR3 totals 15 residues. The CDR3 sequence is CASSYRNRANYGYTF. The DNA of the CDR3 is TGTGCCAGCAGTTACCGAAACAGGGCTAACTATGGCTACACCTTC.

This clonotype came up many times. This rearrangement joins TRBV7-6 to TRBJ2-3; 11 bases fit TRBD2. CDR3 length: 16 amino acids. CDR1 and CDR2 from the germline V gene are SGHVS and FNYEAQ. Trimming removed 5 bases from V and 3 bases from J; junction bases left unmatched: 7. The CDR3 DNA reads TGTGCCAGCAGCCCACTGCCTAGCGGGGGGACAGATACGCAGTATTTT. Its translation is CASSPLPSGGTDTQYF.